A single sample is the source of the 5 T cell receptor beta chains below, sequenced in a study of patients with pleural tuberculosis. MiXCR was run by TCRdb on the reads, yielding one entry per CDR3 protein. The sample yields tens of thousands of distinct CDR3 sequences, 6% to 8% seen once. The origin of the receptors is a human donor with pleural tuberculosis.

The J gene is TRBJ2-1, the V gene TRBV9; TRBD2 might be the D (7 bases). This CDR3 region has 15 residues. Germline CDR1 is SGDLS and CDR2 is YYNGEE. V lost 1 base and J lost 4, with 12 bases in between. CDR3 bases: TGTGCCAGCAGCGTAACGGGGGGCCAATACAATGAGCAGTTCTTC. Translation: CASSVTGGQYNEQFF.

This clonotype was detected ten times or more. CDR3 in amino acids: CASGISGDEQYF. CDR3 nucleotide sequence: TGTGCCAGCGGAATATCGGGAGACGAGCAGTACTTC. The J gene is TRBJ2-7, the V gene TRBV6-2 or TRBV6-3, with D possibly TRBD2 on 6 matching bases. CDR3 length: 12 amino acids. Trimming took off 8 bases at V and 5 bases at J, with 13 bases between the two ends. Germline V CDR1 and CDR2: MNHEY, SVGEGT.

This clonotype was seen repeatedly, ten times or more. The V call is TRBV20-1, the J call TRBJ2-1; TRBD1 is a possible D gene (6 bases). This CDR3 contains 11 residues. Trimming removed 6 bases at V and 7 bases at J, with 10 bases between. Germline CDR1 DFQATT, CDR2 SNEGSKA (reference sequence). CDR3 nucleotide sequence: TGCAGTGCAAGCGACAGGAATGAGCAGTTCTTC. It is translated as CSASDRNEQFF.

This clonotype was counted a few times. The J gene is TRBJ2-3, the V gene TRBV13, with 12 nucleotides matching TRBD2. The CDR3 consists of 17 residues. The germline CDR1 and CDR2 sequences are PRHDT and FYEKMQ (reference sequence). With V trimmed by 5 bases and J by 6 bases, 12 bases remained unmatched. The CDR3 here is CASSRVTSGRSADTQYF. DNA for the CDR3: TGTGCCAGCAGCAGAGTGACTAGCGGGAGATCTGCTGATACGCAGTATTTT.

This clonotype was seen at least ten times. The V call is TRBV19, the J call TRBJ2-5; D not resolved. Trimming took off 7 bases at V and 1 base at J, with 13 bases between the two ends. The length of the CDR3 is 14 residues. The germline CDR1 and CDR2 sequences are LNHDA and SQIVND (reference sequence). CDR3 sequence: CASKWTFTQETQYF. The CDR3 coding sequence is TGTGCCAGTAAATGGACCTTCACCCAAGAGACCCAGTACTTC.